The 12 T cell receptor beta chains in this list originate from one sample, sequenced in a study of T cells in Graves' hyperthyroidism and ophthalmopathy. From RNA transcripts, TCR beta CDR3 regions were amplified. A first-round RT-PCR of the TCR CDR3 used the HTBI primer set. TCRdb ran MiXCR on the multiplex PCR reads and lists one entry per CDR3 protein. The data hold around 350,000 distinct CDR3 sequences, with about 14% observed a single time. The specimen sequenced was blood. The receptor source for this set is a young woman with Graves' ophthalmopathy.

This clonotype was recorded at least ten times. The rearrangement uses TRBV11-3 and TRBJ1-1; D unresolved. The V end lost 4 bases, the J end lost 6 bases, and 9 bases lay between the germline ends. Germline V gene data show CDR1 as SGHNT and CDR2 as YENEEA. The CDR3 consists of 12 residues. CDR3 sequence: CASSSKVSEAFF. In DNA form, the CDR3 reads TGTGCCAGCAGCTCGAAGGTTTCTGAAGCTTTCTTT.

At least ten counts were recorded for this clonotype. The chain uses TRBV7-3 and TRBJ2-1; 7 nucleotides agree with TRBD2. CDR1 is SGHTA, CDR2 FQGTGA, per germline. The CDR3 has 17 residues. The V gene end was trimmed by 2 bases and the J gene end by 3 bases; junction bases not matched to a gene: 10. In DNA form, the CDR3 reads TGTGCCAGCAGCTTAGGGCCGGGGGAGCGGGGCTACAATGAGCAGTTCTTC. Amino acids: CASSLGPGERGYNEQFF. Variable domain in full (rest from reference TRBV7-3 and TRBJ2-1): GAGVSQTPSNKVTEKGKYVELRCDPISGHTALYWYRQSLGQGPEFLIYFQGTGAADDSGLPNDRFFAVRPEGSVSTLKIQRTERGDSAVYLCASSLGPGERGYNEQFFGPGTRLTVL.

The table lists this clonotype with a few counts. The chain has TRBV19 and TRBJ2-2, with a tentative D call TRBD2 (5 bases). Germline V lookup: CDR1 LNHDA, CDR2 SQIVND (reference sequence). The CDR3 runs to 15 residues. Trimming removed 8 bases at V and 4 bases at J, with 17 bases between. The chain's CDR3 is CASSSPAVVTGELFF. The CDR3 DNA reads as TGTGCCAGTTCGTCCCCAGCGGTGGTCACCGGGGAGCTGTTTTTT.

This clonotype was seen ten or more times. This sequence joins TRBV12-3 or TRBV12-4 and TRBJ1-6; D not certain. The V gene lost 5 bases and the J gene lost 7 bases, with 9 bases spanning the gap. The CDR3 is 13 amino acids. CDR3 coding DNA: TGTGCCAGCAGTCCCCTCCAGAATTCACCCCTCCACTTT. Translating gives CASSPLQNSPLHF.

At least ten counts were recorded for this clonotype. In nucleotides, the CDR3 is TGCAGTGCCGCGGGAGGGTGGAACACTGAAGCTTTCTTT. It yields the protein CSAAGGWNTEAFF. This chain connects TRBV20-1 to TRBJ1-1; D is unresolved. Germline V lookup: CDR1 DFQATT, CDR2 SNEGSKA (reference sequence). Trimming took off 6 bases at V and 1 base at J, with 12 bases between the two ends. The CDR3 has 13 residues.

Many counts were recorded for this clonotype. The gene calls are TRBV28 and TRBJ2-3; perhaps D is TRBD1 or TRBD2 (6 bases each). The CDR3 loop spans 15 amino acids. Deletions cut 4 bases from V and 2 bases from J, with 13 bases between. Germline CDR1 reads MDHEN; CDR2 reads SYDVKM. The CDR3 nucleotides are TGTGCCAGCAGTTCCCCCCCGGGGGCCACAGATACGCAGTATTTT. Its translation is CASSSPPGATDTQYF.

This clonotype turned up a few times. The chain is built from TRBV28 and TRBJ2-7, with D unclear. V was trimmed by 6 bases and J by 2 bases, leaving 8 bases between them. This CDR3 is built from 12 residues. The V gene's germline CDR1 is MDHEN and CDR2 SYDVKM. The CDR3 reads CASSGEPYEQYF. Here the CDR3 DNA reads TGTGCCAGCAGCGGAGAGCCCTACGAGCAGTACTTC.

This clonotype was recorded many times. The rearrangement uses TRBV20-1 and TRBJ2-1; 11 nucleotides line up with TRBD2. Germline-derived CDR1 and CDR2 are DFQATT and SNEGSKA (reference sequence). Trimming cost V 3 bases and J 8 bases; bases outside gene matches: 6. This CDR3 has 14 amino acids. The CDR3 nucleotides are TGCAGTGCTAGGGTAGCGGGGGGGGGTTATGAGCAGTTCTTC. It translates to CSARVAGGGYEQFF.

J is TRBJ2-3 and V is TRBV7-3; TRBD2 aligns across 7 bases. V trimming: 5 bases; J trimming: 5 bases; junction bases outside the gene matches: 10. This CDR3 has 15 residues. Germline V CDR1 and CDR2: SGHTA, FQGTGA. CDR3 region: CASSPAGTTQDTQYF. The CDR3 DNA sequence: TGTGCCAGCAGCCCGGCCGGGACTACCCAAGATACGCAGTATTTT. The complete variable domain, with remaining parts taken from reference TRBV7-3 and TRBJ2-3, reads GAGVSQTPSNKVTEKGKYVELRCDPISGHTALYWYRQSLGQGPEFLIYFQGTGAADDSGLPNDRFFAVRPEGSVSTLKIQRTERGDSAVYLCASSPAGTTQDTQYFGPGTRLTVL.

The table lists this clonotype with many counts. The rearrangement uses TRBV5-1 and TRBJ2-1; D gene ambiguous. Germline loops: CDR1 SGHRS, CDR2 YFSETQ. The CDR3 sequence is 12 residues long. Trimming left V 2 bases short and J 7 bases short, with 7 bases between. In DNA form, the CDR3 reads TGCGCCAGCAGCTTTGATCGAAATGAGCAGTTCTTC. It yields the protein CASSFDRNEQFF.

This clonotype was seen repeatedly, ten times or more. The CDR3 region is CSARSPGGLAKNIQYF. DNA for the CDR3: TGCAGTGCTAGATCCCCGGGGGGGCTAGCCAAAAACATTCAGTACTTC. The chain employs TRBV20-1 and TRBJ2-4; 8 bases are a match to TRBD2. CDR1 and CDR2 (germline): DFQATT, SNEGSKA (reference sequence). The CDR3 totals 16 residues. The V segment lost 2 bases and the J segment 0 bases; nucleotides outside the gene matches: 6.

A word on this clonotype: This may stem from a read error, because a much larger clone lies one nucleotide away. The chain recombines TRBV12-3 or TRBV12-4 with TRBJ1-2; 9 bases agree with TRBD1. V lost 5 bases, J lost 4 bases, and 2 bases stayed unmatched. The CDR3 is 13 amino acids. CDR3 in amino acids: CASSTGGVYGYTF. As DNA, the CDR3 is TGTGCCAGCAGTACAGGGGGCGTCTATGGCTACACCTTC.